A selection of T cell receptor beta chains follows, all from one sample in a study of OX40 agonist ivuxolimab in advanced cancers. The assay was immunoSEQ multiplex PCR, and TCRdb's table has in-frame clones only and misses some. The sample lists 35,000 to 45,000 clones, 89% seen once, with about a sixth in the top ten. Sample: CD4+ or CD8+ T cells sorted from blood, taken in a trial of the OX40 agonist ivuxolimab. The origin of the receptors is an adult with an advanced solid tumor such as melanoma, head and neck, liver or kidney cancer. Both conserved end residues are part of each CDR3. Each record gives: V gene, clone size, D gene, J gene, CDR3 protein, CDR3 DNA. A D gene is named only where the DNA matches it firmly. Clone size is given for some rows only: seen once, a few or many times, or a class if the clone is expanded.

V gene: TRBV19
clone size: -
D gene: TRBD1
J gene: TRBJ1-1
CDR3 protein: CASSRDRYLTEAFF
CDR3 DNA: TGTGCCAGTAGCCGGGACAGATATTTGACTGAAGCTTTCTTT

V gene: TRBV6-6
clone size: few
D gene: TRBD1
J gene: TRBJ1-2
CDR3 protein: CASRGDRGNGYTF
CDR3 DNA: TGTGCCAGCAGGGGGGACAGGGGCAATGGCTACACCTTC

V gene: TRBV19
clone size: once
D gene: -
J gene: TRBJ2-2
CDR3 protein: CASRTTGSGTGELFF
CDR3 DNA: TGTGCCAGCAGAACTACAGGGTCAGGCACCGGGGAGCTGTTTTTT

V gene: TRBV9
clone size: -
D gene: -
J gene: TRBJ1-1
CDR3 protein: CASSAHNPSEAFF
CDR3 DNA: TGTGCCAGCAGCGCCCATAACCCGTCTGAAGCTTTCTTT

V gene: TRBV6-5
clone size: -
D gene: -
J gene: TRBJ2-7
CDR3 protein: CASSYSIADEQYF
CDR3 DNA: TGTGCCAGCAGTTACTCGATAGCTGACGAGCAGTACTTC

V gene: TRBV9
clone size: -
D gene: -
J gene: TRBJ2-6
CDR3 protein: CASSVEPSHRGANVLTF
CDR3 DNA: TGTGCCAGCAGCGTAGAGCCCTCCCACCGGGGGGCCAACGTCCTGACTTTC

V gene: TRBV7-6
clone size: few
D gene: TRBD2
J gene: TRBJ2-1
CDR3 protein: CASSATSGANLGSEQFF
CDR3 DNA: TGTGCCAGCAGCGCGACTAGCGGGGCGAATTTGGGCAGTGAGCAGTTCTTC

V gene: TRBV2
clone size: few
D gene: -
J gene: TRBJ1-4
CDR3 protein: CASSEMDSNEKLFF
CDR3 DNA: TGTGCCAGCAGTGAAATGGACAGCAATGAAAAACTGTTTTTT

V gene: TRBV5-1
clone size: -
D gene: TRBD1
J gene: TRBJ2-2
CDR3 protein: CASYPGTGITGELFF
CDR3 DNA: TGCGCCAGCTATCCGGGGACAGGAATAACCGGGGAGCTGTTTTTT

V gene: TRBV4-1
clone size: -
D gene: -
J gene: TRBJ1-3
CDR3 protein: CASSQVGVYPGNTIYF
CDR3 DNA: TGCGCCAGCAGCCAAGTTGGGGTATACCCTGGAAACACCATATATTTT

V gene: TRBV5-4
clone size: -
D gene: -
J gene: TRBJ2-7
CDR3 protein: CASSGWAGTDSYEQYF
CDR3 DNA: TGTGCCAGCAGCGGGTGGGCTGGGACGGATTCCTACGAGCAGTACTTC

V gene: TRBV5-5
clone size: -
D gene: -
J gene: TRBJ2-4
CDR3 protein: CASGSGVEVGAKNIQYF
CDR3 DNA: TGTGCCAGTGGGTCCGGGGTAGAAGTAGGAGCCAAAAACATTCAGTACTTC

V gene: TRBV9
clone size: -
D gene: TRBD1
J gene: TRBJ1-3
CDR3 protein: CASSTTGGLGNTIYF
CDR3 DNA: TGTGCCAGCAGCACAACAGGGGGCCTTGGAAACACCATATATTTT

V gene: TRBV5-1
clone size: -
D gene: -
J gene: TRBJ2-1
CDR3 protein: CASSLAGTLHEQFF
CDR3 DNA: TGCGCCAGCAGCTTGGCCGGGACTCTCCATGAGCAGTTCTTC

V gene: TRBV6-5
clone size: -
D gene: -
J gene: TRBJ2-5
CDR3 protein: CATTLGGGAETQYF
CDR3 DNA: TGTGCCACCACTTTAGGGGGGGGCGCGGAGACCCAGTACTTC

V gene: TRBV14
clone size: -
D gene: -
J gene: TRBJ2-5
CDR3 protein: CASSRRQGRGETQYF
CDR3 DNA: TGTGCCAGCAGCCGAAGACAGGGGCGGGGGGAGACCCAGTACTTC

V gene: TRBV19
clone size: -
D gene: TRBD2
J gene: TRBJ2-3
CDR3 protein: CASMIRGAGGTDTQYF
CDR3 DNA: TGTGCCAGTATGATCCGAGGGGCGGGGGGCACAGATACGCAGTATTTT

V gene: TRBV9
clone size: -
D gene: TRBD1
J gene: TRBJ1-2
CDR3 protein: CASSPTGTGNYGYTF
CDR3 DNA: TGTGCCAGCAGCCCAACCGGGACAGGGAACTATGGCTACACCTTC